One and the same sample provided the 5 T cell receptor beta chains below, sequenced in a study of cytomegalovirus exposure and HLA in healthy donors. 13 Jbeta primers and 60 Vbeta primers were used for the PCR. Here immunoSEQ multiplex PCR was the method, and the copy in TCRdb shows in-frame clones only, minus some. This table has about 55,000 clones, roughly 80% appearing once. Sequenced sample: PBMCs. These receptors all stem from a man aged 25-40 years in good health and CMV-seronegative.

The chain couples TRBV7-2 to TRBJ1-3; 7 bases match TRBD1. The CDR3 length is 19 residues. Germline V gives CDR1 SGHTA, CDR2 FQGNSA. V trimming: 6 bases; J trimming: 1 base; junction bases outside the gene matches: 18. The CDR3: CASRPTGWERIASGNTIYF. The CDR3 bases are TGTGCCAGCAGGCCGACAGGGTGGGAACGGATAGCTTCTGGAAACACCATATATTTT.

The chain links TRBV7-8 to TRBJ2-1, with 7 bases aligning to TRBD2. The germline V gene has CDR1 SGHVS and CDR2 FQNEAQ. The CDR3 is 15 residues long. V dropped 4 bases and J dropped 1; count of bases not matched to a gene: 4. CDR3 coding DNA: TGTGCCAGCAGCTCGACTAGCCTGTCCTACAATGAGCAGTTCTTC. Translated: CASSSTSLSYNEQFF.

The CDR3 DNA follows: TGTGCCAGCAGCCCTCTAGCGGCGGATGAGCAGTTCTTC. Residues: CASSPLAADEQFF. The V gene is TRBV6-6, the J gene TRBJ2-1, with 7 bases aligning to TRBD2. This CDR3 region has 13 residues. Germline values: CDR1 MNHNY, CDR2 SVGAGI (reference sequence). V trimming: 6 bases; J trimming: 8 bases; junction bases outside the gene matches: 7.

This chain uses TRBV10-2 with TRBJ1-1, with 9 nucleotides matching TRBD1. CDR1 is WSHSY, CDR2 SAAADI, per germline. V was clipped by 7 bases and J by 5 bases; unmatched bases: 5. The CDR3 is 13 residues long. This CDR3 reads CASIRTGVTEAFF. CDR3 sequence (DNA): TGCGCCAGCATCCGGACAGGGGTTACTGAAGCTTTCTTT.

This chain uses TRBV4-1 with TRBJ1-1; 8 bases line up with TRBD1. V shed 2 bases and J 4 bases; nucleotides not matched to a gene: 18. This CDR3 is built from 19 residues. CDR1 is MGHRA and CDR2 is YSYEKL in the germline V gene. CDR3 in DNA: TGCGCCAGCAGCCAAAATTTCCCTCTCCGGGACAGGCAAGGCACTGAAGCTTTCTTT. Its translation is CASSQNFPLRDRQGTEAFF.